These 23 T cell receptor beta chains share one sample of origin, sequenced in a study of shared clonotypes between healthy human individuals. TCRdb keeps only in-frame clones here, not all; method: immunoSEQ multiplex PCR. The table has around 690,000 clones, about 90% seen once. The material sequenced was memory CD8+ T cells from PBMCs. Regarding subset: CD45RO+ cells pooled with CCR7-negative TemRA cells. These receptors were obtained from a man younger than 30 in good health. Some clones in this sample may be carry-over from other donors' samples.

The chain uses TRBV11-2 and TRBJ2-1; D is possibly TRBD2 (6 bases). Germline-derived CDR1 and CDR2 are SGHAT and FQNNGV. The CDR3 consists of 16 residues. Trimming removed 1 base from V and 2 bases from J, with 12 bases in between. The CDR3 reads CASSLGIAAPYNEQFF. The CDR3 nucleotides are TGTGCCAGCAGCTTAGGCATAGCGGCACCCTACAATGAGCAGTTCTTC. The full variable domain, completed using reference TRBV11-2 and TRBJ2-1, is EAGVAQSPRYKIIEKRQSVAFWCNPISGHATLYWYQQILGQGPKLLIQFQNNGVVDDSQLPKDRFSAERLKGVDSTLKIQPAKLEDSAVYLCASSLGIAAPYNEQFFGPGTRLTVL.

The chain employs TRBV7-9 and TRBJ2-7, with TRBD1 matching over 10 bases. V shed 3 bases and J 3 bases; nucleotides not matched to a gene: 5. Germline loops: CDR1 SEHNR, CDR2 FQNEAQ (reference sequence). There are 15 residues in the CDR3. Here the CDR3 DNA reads TGTGCCAGCAGCTTCTCCCGGGACAGGGGCTACGAGCAGTACTTC. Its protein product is CASSFSRDRGYEQYF.

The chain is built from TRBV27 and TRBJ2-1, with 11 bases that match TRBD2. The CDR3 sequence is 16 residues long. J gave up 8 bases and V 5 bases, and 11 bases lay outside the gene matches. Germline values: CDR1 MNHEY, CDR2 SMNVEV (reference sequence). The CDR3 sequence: CASSPPGLAALDEQFF. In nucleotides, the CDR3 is TGTGCCAGCAGTCCCCCGGGACTAGCGGCTTTGGATGAGCAGTTCTTC.

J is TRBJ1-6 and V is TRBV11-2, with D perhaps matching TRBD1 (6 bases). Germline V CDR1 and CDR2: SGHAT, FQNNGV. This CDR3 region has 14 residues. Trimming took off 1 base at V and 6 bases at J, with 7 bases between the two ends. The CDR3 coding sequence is TGTGCCAGCAGCTTAGGGGGGCCTAATTCACCCCTCCACTTT. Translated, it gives CASSLGGPNSPLHF. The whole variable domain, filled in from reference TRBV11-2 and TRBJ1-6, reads EAGVAQSPRYKIIEKRQSVAFWCNPISGHATLYWYQQILGQGPKLLIQFQNNGVVDDSQLPKDRFSAERLKGVDSTLKIQPAKLEDSAVYLCASSLGGPNSPLHFGNGTRLTVT.

This chain's CDR3 is CASSSVAGVWEQYF. The DNA of the CDR3 is TGTGCCAGCAGCTCCGTAGCGGGAGTTTGGGAGCAGTACTTC. The gene calls are TRBV7-9 and TRBJ2-7; 9 bases agree with TRBD2. With V trimmed by 4 bases and J by 7 bases, 8 bases remained unmatched. CDR1 and CDR2 (germline): SEHNR, FQNEAQ (reference sequence). This CDR3 is 14 amino acids long.

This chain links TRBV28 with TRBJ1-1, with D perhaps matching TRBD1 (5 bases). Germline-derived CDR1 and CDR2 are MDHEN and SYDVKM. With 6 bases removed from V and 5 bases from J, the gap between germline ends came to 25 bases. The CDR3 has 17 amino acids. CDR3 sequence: CASSDQTALLRGTEAFF. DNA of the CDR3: TGTGCCAGCAGCGACCAGACAGCCCTCCTCCGGGGAACTGAAGCTTTCTTT.

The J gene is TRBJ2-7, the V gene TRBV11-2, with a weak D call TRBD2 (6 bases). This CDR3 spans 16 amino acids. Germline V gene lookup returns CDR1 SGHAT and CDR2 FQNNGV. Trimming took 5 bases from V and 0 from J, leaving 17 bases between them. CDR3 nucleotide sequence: TGTGCCAGCAGCCCCTACGGAGGGTCCAGCTCCTACGAGCAGTACTTC. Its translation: CASSPYGGSSSYEQYF.

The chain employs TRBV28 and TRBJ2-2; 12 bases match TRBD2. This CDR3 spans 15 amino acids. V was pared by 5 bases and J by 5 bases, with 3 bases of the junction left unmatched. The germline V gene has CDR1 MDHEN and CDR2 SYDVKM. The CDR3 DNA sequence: TGTGCCAGCAGTCTAGCGGGAGGGCCGACCGGGGAGCTGTTTTTT. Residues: CASSLAGGPTGELFF.

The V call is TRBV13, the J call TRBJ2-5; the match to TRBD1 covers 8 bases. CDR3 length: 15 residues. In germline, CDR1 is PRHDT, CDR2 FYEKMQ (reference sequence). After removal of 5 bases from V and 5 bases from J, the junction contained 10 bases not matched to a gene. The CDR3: CASSTGQGPPETQYF. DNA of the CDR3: TGTGCCAGCAGCACTGGACAGGGCCCTCCGGAGACCCAGTACTTC.

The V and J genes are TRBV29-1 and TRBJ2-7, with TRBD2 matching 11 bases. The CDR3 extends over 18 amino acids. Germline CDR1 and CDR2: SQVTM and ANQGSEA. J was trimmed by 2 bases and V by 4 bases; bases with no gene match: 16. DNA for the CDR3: TGCAGCGTTGCGGGACTAGCGGAACCCACATCGACCGCCTACGAGCAGTACTTC. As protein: CSVAGLAEPTSTAYEQYF.

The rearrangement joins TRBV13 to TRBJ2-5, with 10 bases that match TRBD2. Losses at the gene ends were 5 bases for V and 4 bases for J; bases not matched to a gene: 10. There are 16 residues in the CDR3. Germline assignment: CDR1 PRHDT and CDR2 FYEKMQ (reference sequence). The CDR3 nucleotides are TGTGCCAGCAGCCAACCCAGCGGGAGGGCCCGAGAGACCCAGTACTTC. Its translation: CASSQPSGRARETQYF.

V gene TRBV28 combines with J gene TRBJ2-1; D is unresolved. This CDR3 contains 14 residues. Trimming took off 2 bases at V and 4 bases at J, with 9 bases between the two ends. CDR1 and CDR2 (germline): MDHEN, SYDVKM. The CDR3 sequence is CASSLGLPYNEQFF. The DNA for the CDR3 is TGTGCCAGCAGTTTAGGGTTACCTTACAATGAGCAGTTCTTC.

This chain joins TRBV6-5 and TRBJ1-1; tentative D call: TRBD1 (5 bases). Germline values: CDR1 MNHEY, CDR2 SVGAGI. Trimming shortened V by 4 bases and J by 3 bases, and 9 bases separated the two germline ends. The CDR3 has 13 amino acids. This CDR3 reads CASSWRDYTEAFF. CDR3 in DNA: TGTGCCAGCAGTTGGAGGGACTACACTGAAGCTTTCTTT.

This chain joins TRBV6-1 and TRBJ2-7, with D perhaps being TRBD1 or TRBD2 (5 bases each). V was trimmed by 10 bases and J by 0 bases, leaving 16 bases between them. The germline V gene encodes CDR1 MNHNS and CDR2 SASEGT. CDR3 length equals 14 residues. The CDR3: CATPGPRNSYEQYF. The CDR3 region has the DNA TGTGCCACCCCGGGACCTAGGAACTCCTACGAGCAGTACTTC.

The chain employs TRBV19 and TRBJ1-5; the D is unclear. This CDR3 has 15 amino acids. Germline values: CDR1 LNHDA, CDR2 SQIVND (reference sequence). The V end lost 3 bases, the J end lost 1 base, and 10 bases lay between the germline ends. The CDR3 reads CASSIVHLSNQPQHF. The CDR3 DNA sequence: TGTGCCAGTAGTATTGTACACCTCAGCAATCAGCCCCAGCATTTT.

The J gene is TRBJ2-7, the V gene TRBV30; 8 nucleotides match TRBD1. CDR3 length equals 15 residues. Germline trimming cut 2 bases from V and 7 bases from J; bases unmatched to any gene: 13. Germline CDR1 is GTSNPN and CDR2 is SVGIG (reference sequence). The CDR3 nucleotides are TGTGCCTGGAGTAACAGGGGGTGGGTACTAGAGGAGCAGTACTTC. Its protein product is CAWSNRGWVLEEQYF.

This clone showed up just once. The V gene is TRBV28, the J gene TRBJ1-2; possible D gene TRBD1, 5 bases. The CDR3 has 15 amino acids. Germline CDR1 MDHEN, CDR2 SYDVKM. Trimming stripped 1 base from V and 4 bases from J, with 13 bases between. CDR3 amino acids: CASSLSLQGGYGYTF. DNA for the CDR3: TGTGCCAGCAGTTTATCGCTGCAGGGTGGCTATGGCTACACCTTC.

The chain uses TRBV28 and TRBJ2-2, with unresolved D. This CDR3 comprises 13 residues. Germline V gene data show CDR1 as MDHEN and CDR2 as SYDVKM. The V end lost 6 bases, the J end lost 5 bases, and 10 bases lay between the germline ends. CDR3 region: CASSGVETGELFF. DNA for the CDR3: TGTGCCAGCAGCGGAGTTGAGACCGGGGAGCTGTTTTTT.

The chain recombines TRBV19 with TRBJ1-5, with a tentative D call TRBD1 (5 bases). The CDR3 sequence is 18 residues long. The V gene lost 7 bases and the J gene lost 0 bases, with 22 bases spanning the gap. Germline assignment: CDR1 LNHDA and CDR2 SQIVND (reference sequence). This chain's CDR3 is CASKPLGAGNFSNQPQHF. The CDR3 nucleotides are TGTGCCAGTAAACCCCTTGGGGCAGGGAATTTTAGCAATCAGCCCCAGCATTTT.

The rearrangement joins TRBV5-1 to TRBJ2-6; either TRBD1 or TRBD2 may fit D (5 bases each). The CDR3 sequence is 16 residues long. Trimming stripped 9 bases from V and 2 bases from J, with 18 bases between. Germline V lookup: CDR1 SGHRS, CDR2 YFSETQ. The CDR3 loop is CATSDGGVAGANVLTF. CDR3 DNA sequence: TGCGCCACCTCGGATGGGGGAGTGGCTGGGGCCAACGTCCTGACTTTC.

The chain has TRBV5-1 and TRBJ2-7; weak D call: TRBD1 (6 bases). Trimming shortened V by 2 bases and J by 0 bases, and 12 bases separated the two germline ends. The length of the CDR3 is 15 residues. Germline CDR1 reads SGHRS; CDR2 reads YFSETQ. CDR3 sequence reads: CASSLDRTPSYEQYF. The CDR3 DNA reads TGCGCCAGCAGCTTAGACAGGACTCCCTCCTACGAGCAGTACTTC.

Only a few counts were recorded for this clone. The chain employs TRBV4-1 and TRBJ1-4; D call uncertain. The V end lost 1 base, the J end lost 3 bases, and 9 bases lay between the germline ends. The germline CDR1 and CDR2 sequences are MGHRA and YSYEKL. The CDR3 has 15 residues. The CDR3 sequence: CASSQGGNPNEKLFF. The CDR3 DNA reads TGCGCCAGCAGCCAAGGAGGGAACCCTAATGAAAAACTGTTTTTT.

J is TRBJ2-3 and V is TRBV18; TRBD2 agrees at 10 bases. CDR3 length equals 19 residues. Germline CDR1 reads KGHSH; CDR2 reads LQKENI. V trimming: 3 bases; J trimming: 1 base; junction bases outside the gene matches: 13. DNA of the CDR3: TGTGCCAGCTCACCCCGGGACCTAGCGGGAGTGTGGGGCACAGATACGCAGTATTTT. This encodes CASSPRDLAGVWGTDTQYF.